The next 4 T cell receptor beta chains were all read from a single sample in a study of cytomegalovirus exposure and HLA in healthy donors. Both 60 Vbeta primers and 13 Jbeta primers went into the PCR. Profiling relied on immunoSEQ multiplex PCR, and the TCRdb table lists in-frame clones only, not all of them. There are about 180,000 clones in the sample; less than 85% occur only once, and more than 5% lies in the top ten. Sequencing input: PBMCs. Receptors originate from a man between 40 and 49 years old in good health and CMV-seronegative.

The chain carries TRBV6-5 and TRBJ1-5, with D unresolved. The length of the CDR3 is 12 residues. V shed 5 bases and J shed 7 bases, with 9 bases lying between them. CDR1 is MNHEY and CDR2 is SVGAGI in the germline V gene. The chain's CDR3 is CASSAFVQPQHF. CDR3 sequence (DNA): TGTGCCAGCAGTGCGTTTGTACAGCCCCAGCATTTT.

The V and J genes are TRBV19 and TRBJ1-3; 9 bases align to TRBD1. V dropped 4 bases and J dropped 2; count of bases not matched to a gene: 9. Germline values: CDR1 LNHDA, CDR2 SQIVND (reference sequence). This CDR3 is 17 amino acids long. CDR3 amino acids: CASSTYRGHFPGNTIYF. The CDR3 bases are TGTGCCAGTAGTACGTACAGGGGGCATTTTCCTGGAAACACCATATATTTT.

The DNA for the CDR3 is TGTGCCAGCAGCTTAGGGTCGGGGGATATCGAAGCTTTCTTT. This gives the protein CASSLGSGDIEAFF. V usage is TRBV7-6 and J usage is TRBJ1-1, with a weak D call TRBD1 (5 bases). Looked up from germline, CDR1 is SGHVS and CDR2 is FNYEAQ. The CDR3 covers 14 residues. V was shortened by 1 base and J by 8 bases, with 14 bases between the two germline ends.

This chain links TRBV5-4 with TRBJ2-3; TRBD1 aligns across 7 bases. V shed 4 bases and J 6 bases; nucleotides not matched to a gene: 5. The CDR3 totals 13 residues. Per germline, CDR1 SGHNT and CDR2 YYREEE (reference sequence). CDR3 sequence: CASSVQGPDTQYF. The CDR3 nucleotides read TGTGCCAGCAGCGTACAGGGGCCCGATACGCAGTATTTT.